The present entry profiles one T cell receptor (beta chain) with its context. Its antigen is unidentified. The data originate from a study of T cells after posttransplantation cyclophosphamide. Busulfan-fludarabine conditioning, marrow transplant, and cyclophosphamide on days +3 and +4 were administered. Study-wide results and limits: Recipient CMV seropositivity and CMV reactivation strongly tracked TRB clonality. Later blood repertoires were often dominated by clones from the donor CD8+ memory compartment. Tissue-infiltrating T cells from skin or gut overlapped little with blood T cells.

Here immunoSEQ multiplex PCR was the method, and the copy in TCRdb shows in-frame clones only, minus some. The sample lists about 6,700 clones, 81% seen once, with 20% to 25% in the top ten. The CDR3 consists of 14 residues. The V gene end was trimmed by 4 bases and the J gene end by 6 bases; junction bases not matched to a gene: 6. Germline lookup yields CDR1 SGHNT and CDR2 YYREEE (reference sequence). The TCR originated in a female patient in her fifties who received an allogeneic stem cell transplant from a related donor, was CMV-positive, and had no GVHD. Some T cells may have come from the graft donor. V usage is TRBV5-4 and J usage is TRBJ1-2, with 10 nucleotides matching TRBD1. The starting material was PBMCs, obtained after allogeneic stem cell transplant with posttransplant cyclophosphamide. CDR3 in DNA: TGTGCCAGCAGCCGGACAGGGGGATTAGATGGCTACACCTTC. Protein product: CASSRTGGLDGYTF.